The 30 T cell receptor beta chains below come from one sample, sequenced in a study of shared clonotypes between healthy human individuals. Libraries were prepared by immunoSEQ multiplex PCR; TCRdb keeps only in-frame clonotypes and omits some of them. This table holds roughly 1,600,000 clones, about 98.5% found once. Sequenced sample: naive CD4+ T cells sorted from blood. Subset defined: CD45RA+ positively selected. These receptor sequences come from a man aged 30 to 39 in good health.

This sequence joins TRBV7-2 and TRBJ1-5; D possibly corresponds to TRBD1 (5 bases). The CDR3 runs to 15 residues. Deletions cut 2 bases from V and 0 bases from J, with 8 bases between. Germline CDR1 and CDR2: SGHTA and FQGNSA. CDR3: CASSLKGDSNQPQHF. The CDR3 nucleotides read TGTGCCAGCAGCTTAAAAGGGGATAGCAATCAGCCCCAGCATTTT.

The rearrangement uses TRBV27 and TRBJ2-3; 12 bases align to TRBD2. This CDR3 comprises 16 residues. The ends lost 6 bases at V and 2 bases at J; junction bases unmatched: 6. Looked up from germline, CDR1 is MNHEY and CDR2 is SMNVEV (reference sequence). The CDR3 DNA reads as TGTGCCAGCAGGAGACTAGCGGGAGTCAACACAGATACGCAGTATTTT. Translated, it gives CASRRLAGVNTDTQYF.

This clone was seen just once. The chain joins TRBV29-1 to TRBJ2-3, with D tentatively TRBD1 (6 bases). The CDR3 loop spans 15 amino acids. Looked up from germline, CDR1 is SQVTM and CDR2 is ANQGSEA. With 5 bases removed from V and 5 bases from J, the gap between germline ends came to 20 bases. CDR3 sequence (DNA): TGCAGCGTTCACCGGGACACCGGGCGTAGAGATACGCAGTATTTT. This encodes CSVHRDTGRRDTQYF.

The V gene is TRBV7-8, the J gene TRBJ2-7; perhaps TRBD2 as D (5 bases). The germline CDR1 and CDR2 sequences are SGHVS and FQNEAQ. CDR3 length equals 16 residues. Trimming stripped 5 bases from V and 1 base from J, with 18 bases between. CDR3 DNA sequence: TGTGCCAGCAGCCCGGGGTCCGGTGGGCTTTCCTACGAGCAGTACTTC. Translating gives CASSPGSGGLSYEQYF.

The chain carries TRBV28 and TRBJ2-2; 8 bases map to TRBD1. The CDR3 is made up of 14 amino acids. V shed 6 bases and J 5 bases; nucleotides not matched to a gene: 5. CDR1 is MDHEN, CDR2 SYDVKM, per germline. The CDR3 DNA sequence: TGTGCCAGCAGCTGGACAGGGCCAACCGGGGAGCTGTTTTTT. Residues: CASSWTGPTGELFF.

The rearrangement uses TRBV27 and TRBJ2-5; TRBD1 is a possible D gene (6 bases). V lost 5 bases, J lost 2 bases, and 15 bases lay in between. CDR3 size: 15 residues. The V gene's germline CDR1 is MNHEY and CDR2 SMNVEV (reference sequence). Here the CDR3 DNA reads TGTGCCAGCAGTCTACAGGGATGGGGTCAAGAGACCCAGTACTTC. It encodes CASSLQGWGQETQYF.

V and J are TRBV27 and TRBJ2-5; TRBD2 agrees at 11 bases. CDR3 length equals 15 residues. The V and J ends lost 6 bases and 4 bases, in that order; junction bases with no gene match: 7. Germline CDR1 and CDR2: MNHEY and SMNVEV (reference sequence). The CDR3 here is CASRLSGRARETQYF. CDR3 DNA sequence: TGTGCCAGCAGACTTAGCGGGAGGGCCCGAGAGACCCAGTACTTC.

The chain is built from TRBV29-1 and TRBJ1-2, with D maybe TRBD1 (6 bases). Germline CDR1 reads SQVTM; CDR2 reads ANQGSEA. The CDR3 runs to 13 residues. Deletions cut 5 bases from V and 4 bases from J, with 14 bases between. The CDR3 region has the DNA TGCAGCGTTAGCAACAGGGCTGGCTATGGCTACACCTTC. Its protein is CSVSNRAGYGYTF.

This rearrangement joins TRBV5-1 to TRBJ2-7; the match to TRBD1 covers 7 bases. CDR1 is SGHRS and CDR2 is YFSETQ in the germline V gene. CDR3 length equals 16 residues. The V gene end was trimmed by 0 bases and the J gene end by 4 bases; junction bases not matched to a gene: 10. The CDR3 loop reads CASSLAGDRVKYEQYF. The CDR3 DNA follows: TGCGCCAGCAGCTTGGCAGGCGACAGGGTAAAATACGAGCAGTACTTC.

The chain couples TRBV5-1 to TRBJ2-2, with 16 bases that match TRBD2. V was clipped by 4 bases and J by 3 bases; unmatched bases: 6. Germline lookup yields CDR1 SGHRS and CDR2 YFSETQ. The CDR3 is 18 amino acids. CDR3 DNA: TGCGCCAGCAGCCCAGGGACTAGCGGGAGGGCCTACACCGGGGAGCTGTTTTTT. It encodes CASSPGTSGRAYTGELFF.

This clone was counted a single time. Within the sample, other DNA sequences also encode this same CDR3. This sequence joins TRBV20-1 and TRBJ2-5, with D unclear. Germline CDR1 reads DFQATT; CDR2 reads SNEGSKA (reference sequence). There are 10 residues in the CDR3. The ends were cut back, 3 bases at V and 5 bases at J, with 4 bases in the middle. The CDR3 DNA is TGCAGTGCTAGGGGCGAGACCCAGTACTTC. It translates to CSARGETQYF.

Points on this clone: Other DNA sequences in this specimen translate into the identical CDR3. The chain joins TRBV29-1 to TRBJ2-6; tentative D call: TRBD1 (6 bases). Germline loops: CDR1 SQVTM, CDR2 ANQGSEA. V was trimmed by 7 bases and J by 2 bases, leaving 9 bases between them. The CDR3 is made up of 13 amino acids. DNA of the CDR3: TGCAGCGCTGGGGGCGCTGGGGCCAACGTCCTGACTTTC. Encoded protein: CSAGGAGANVLTF.

This chain connects TRBV6-6 to TRBJ2-2; D might be TRBD1 (5 bases). Germline values: CDR1 MNHNY, CDR2 SVGAGI (reference sequence). The CDR3 covers 15 residues. Trimming left V 2 bases short and J 6 bases short, with 13 bases between. The CDR3 DNA is TGTGCCAGCAGTTACCGCCGCGAAGGGGCCGGGGAGCTGTTTTTT. Translating gives CASSYRREGAGELFF.

The count of this clone is one. The chain joins TRBV7-3 to TRBJ1-1, with D unresolved. Germline V gene data show CDR1 as SGHTA and CDR2 as FQGTGA. The V end lost 0 bases, the J end lost 9 bases, and 11 bases lay between the germline ends. The CDR3 has 13 residues. CDR3 DNA: TGTGCCAGCAGCTTAACTCCCCGAGTCCAAGCTTTCTTT. This encodes CASSLTPRVQAFF.

V is TRBV6-1 and J is TRBJ1-4, with 7 bases fitting TRBD1. CDR1 is MNHNS and CDR2 is SASEGT in the germline V gene. This CDR3 is built from 15 residues. Germline trimming cut 7 bases from V and 7 bases from J; bases unmatched to any gene: 12. The CDR3 DNA follows: TGTGCCAGCAACACCCTGCGACAGGGAACTGAAAAACTGTTTTTT. Encoded protein: CASNTLRQGTEKLFF.

This clone was seen only a few times. The rearrangement joins TRBV5-5 to TRBJ2-6; D call uncertain. The length of the CDR3 is 14 residues. V lost 0 bases and J 2 bases, leaving 3 bases between the germline ends. From germline, CDR1 is SGHKS and CDR2 YYEKEE (reference sequence). The DNA of the CDR3 is TGTGCCAGCAGCTTGGCCCCTGGGGCCAACGTCCTGACTTTC. Translating gives CASSLAPGANVLTF. The variable domain in full, completed from reference TRBV5-5 and TRBJ2-6, reads DAGVTQSPTHLIKTRGQQVTLRCSPISGHKSVSWYQQVLGQGPQFIFQYYEKEERGRGNFPDRFSARQFPNYSSELNVNALLLGDSALYLCASSLAPGANVLTFGAGSRLTVL.

This sequence joins TRBV5-3 and TRBJ1-5; 7 bases align to TRBD1. TRBV5-3 is annotated as an ORF whose role is uncertain. The CDR3 is made up of 14 amino acids. V shed 2 bases, J shed 6 bases, and the junction held 5 bases outside the gene matches. CDR3 protein: CARSFSQGSQPQHF. The CDR3, as DNA: TGTGCCAGAAGCTTTTCACAGGGGAGTCAGCCCCAGCATTTT.

The rearrangement links TRBV5-6 to TRBJ2-7, with 13 bases matching TRBD2. The CDR3 covers 14 residues. V lost 5 bases to trimming and J lost 5 bases; unmatched junction nucleotides: 4. Germline assignment: CDR1 SGHDT and CDR2 YYEEEE. CDR3 in amino acids: CASRRTSGGDEQYF. The CDR3 DNA reads as TGTGCCAGCAGACGGACTAGCGGGGGAGACGAGCAGTACTTC. Together with reference TRBV5-6 and TRBJ2-7, the CDR3 gives the full variable domain: DAGVTQSPTHLIKTRGQQVTLRCSPKSGHDTVSWYQQALGQGPQFIFQYYEEEERQRGNFPDRFSGHQFPNYSSELNVNALLLGDSALYLCASRRTSGGDEQYFGPGTRLTVT.

The chain carries TRBV11-2 and TRBJ2-5, with 7 bases that match TRBD2. The germline gives CDR1 SGHAT, CDR2 FQNNGV. Germline trimming cut 5 bases from V and 2 bases from J; bases unmatched to any gene: 11. The CDR3 runs 16 residues. CDR3 nucleotides: TGTGCCAGCAGCCGCCTGTGGGGAGGGGAACAAGAGACCCAGTACTTC. This encodes CASSRLWGGEQETQYF.

V gene TRBV28 combines with J gene TRBJ2-5, with D tentatively TRBD1 (5 bases). The germline CDR1 and CDR2 sequences are MDHEN and SYDVKM. Trimming took off 2 bases at V and 4 bases at J, with 14 bases between the two ends. This CDR3 has 15 amino acids. The CDR3 DNA is TGTGCCAGCAGTTTAAGTCAGGGTTTCGGAGAGACCCAGTACTTC. Translation: CASSLSQGFGETQYF.

V gene TRBV28 combines with J gene TRBJ2-2, with 15 bases aligning to TRBD2. The junction had 10 bases not matched to a gene; V was cut back by 8 bases and J by 6 bases. The CDR3 sequence is 17 residues long. CDR1 is MDHEN, CDR2 SYDVKM, per germline. The CDR3 nucleotides read TGTGCCAGCTCCGGGACTAGCGGGAGGAGGGTGCCCGGGGAGCTGTTTTTT. It encodes CASSGTSGRRVPGELFF.

This chain uses TRBV18 with TRBJ2-3; D call uncertain. The CDR3 covers 16 residues. Trimming stripped 2 bases from V and 0 bases from J, with 12 bases between. Germline CDR1 is KGHSH and CDR2 is LQKENI. The DNA of the CDR3 is TGTGCCAGCTCACCATTTCTGGGTGCTAGCACAGATACGCAGTATTTT. This sequence encodes CASSPFLGASTDTQYF. Filled out from reference TRBV18 and TRBJ2-3, the complete variable domain reads NAGVMQNPRHLVRRRGQEARLRCSPMKGHSHVYWYRQLPEEGLKFMVYLQKENIIDESGMPKERFSAEFPKEGPSILRIQQVVRGDSAAYFCASSPFLGASTDTQYFGPGTRLTVL.

The chain joins TRBV7-9 to TRBJ1-1; possibly TRBD1 for D (6 bases). The germline V gene has CDR1 SEHNR and CDR2 FQNEAQ (reference sequence). There are 17 residues in the CDR3. Deletions cut 7 bases from V and 1 base from J, with 22 bases between. The CDR3 DNA sequence: TGTGCCAGCATACTACTTGAACGATGGGACAAGAACACTGAAGCTTTCTTT. It specifies CASILLERWDKNTEAFF.

Note on this clone: The sample has other DNA sequences that encode this CDR3 too. V usage is TRBV9 and J usage is TRBJ2-3, with a weak D call TRBD2 (6 bases). Per germline, CDR1 SGDLS and CDR2 YYNGEE. The CDR3 contains 14 residues. The V end lost 0 bases, the J end lost 5 bases, and 10 bases lay between the germline ends. CDR3 DNA: TGTGCCAGCAGCGTAGTGGATAGCGGAGATACGCAGTATTTT. This gives the protein CASSVVDSGDTQYF.

The count of this clone is one. The chain recombines TRBV5-1 with TRBJ1-5, with D unclear. The CDR3 length is 17 residues. Germline V gene lookup returns CDR1 SGHRS and CDR2 YFSETQ. With 2 bases removed from V and 1 base from J, the gap between germline ends came to 16 bases. CDR3 in DNA: TGCGCCAGCAGCTTCGACCCCGTGGGCCAGAGCAATCAGCCCCAGCATTTT. Translating it yields CASSFDPVGQSNQPQHF. The entire variable domain, with the rest obtained from reference TRBV5-1 and TRBJ1-5, is as follows: KAGVTQTPRYLIKTRGQQVTLSCSPISGHRSVSWYQQTPGQGLQFLFEYFSETQRNKGNFPGRFSGRQFSNSRSEMNVSTLELGDSALYLCASSFDPVGQSNQPQHFGDGTRLSIL.

The chain has TRBV18 and TRBJ1-3; TRBD1 might be the D (5 bases). CDR3 length equals 12 residues. V was shortened by 5 bases and J by 7 bases, with 9 bases between the two germline ends. Germline-derived CDR1 and CDR2 are KGHSH and LQKENI. The CDR3 here is CASSGGRNTIYF. The CDR3 DNA follows: TGTGCCAGCTCAGGGGGACGGAACACCATATATTTT.

The chain is built from TRBV7-9 and TRBJ2-1; D unclear. The CDR3 is 14 amino acids. Germline-derived CDR1 and CDR2 are SEHNR and FQNEAQ (reference sequence). V gave up 3 bases and J gave up 4 bases, with 10 bases separating them. In DNA form, the CDR3 reads TGTGCCAGCAGCTTGATTGGGGAATACAATGAGCAGTTCTTC. Residues: CASSLIGEYNEQFF.

This rearrangement joins TRBV14 to TRBJ2-2, with D hard to call. Germline values: CDR1 SGHDN, CDR2 FVKESK. The CDR3 runs to 14 residues. Trimming removed 4 bases from V and 6 bases from J, with 12 bases in between. CDR3 loop: CASSLMWGSGELFF. CDR3 DNA: TGTGCCAGCAGCCTTATGTGGGGTTCCGGGGAGCTGTTTTTT.

To note about this clone: The same CDR3 can be traced to other DNA sequences in this sample. The chain links TRBV18 to TRBJ2-7; D tentatively fits TRBD1 or TRBD2 (7 bases each). Per germline, CDR1 KGHSH and CDR2 LQKENI. Trimming left V 4 bases short and J 6 bases short, with 10 bases between. The CDR3 totals 12 residues. The CDR3 region is CASSLRGGEQYF. Written as DNA, the CDR3 is TGTGCCAGCTCACTCAGGGGGGGCGAGCAGTACTTC.

The chain uses TRBV5-5 and TRBJ2-5, with TRBD1 as a possible D gene (6 bases). The CDR3 runs to 14 residues. The V end lost 4 bases, the J end lost 5 bases, and 15 bases lay between the germline ends. The germline CDR1 and CDR2 sequences are SGHKS and YYEKEE (reference sequence). The CDR3 DNA is TGTGCCAGCAGCGCTCACAGGGTGGTGGAGACCCAGTACTTC. Translating it yields CASSAHRVVETQYF. The variable domain in full, with the rest retrieved from reference TRBV5-5 and TRBJ2-5, is DAGVTQSPTHLIKTRGQQVTLRCSPISGHKSVSWYQQVLGQGPQFIFQYYEKEERGRGNFPDRFSARQFPNYSSELNVNALLLGDSALYLCASSAHRVVETQYFGPGTRLLVL.